This T cell receptor (beta chain) comes out of a study of CD8 T cells in Susac syndrome. With V trimmed by 4 bases and J by 4 bases, 7 bases remained unmatched. The CDR3 totals 16 residues. Germline CDR1 and CDR2: MNHEY and SVGAGI. The patients with Susac syndrome were individuals who fulfilled the recently defined diagnostic criteria for disease that was either definite or probable. With random hexamers, 0.5 to 1 ug RNA was reverse transcribed. Amplification of TCR beta CDR3 by immunoSEQ multiplex PCR spanned 54 Vbeta and 13 Jbeta. In TCRdb, the immunoSEQ multiplex PCR reads were re-called with MiXCR into one record per CDR3 protein. Of more than 100,000 distinct CDR3 sequences listed, about 93% are singletons.

The source is a human donor with Susac syndrome. Sequencing was carried out using CD8+ T cells from PBMCs. The chain couples TRBV6-5 to TRBJ2-4; the match to TRBD2 covers 10 bases. CDR3 bases: TGTGCCAGCAGTTCGCCGGGACTAGCGTTAAAAAACATTCAGTACTTC. This gives the protein CASSSPGLALKNIQYF.